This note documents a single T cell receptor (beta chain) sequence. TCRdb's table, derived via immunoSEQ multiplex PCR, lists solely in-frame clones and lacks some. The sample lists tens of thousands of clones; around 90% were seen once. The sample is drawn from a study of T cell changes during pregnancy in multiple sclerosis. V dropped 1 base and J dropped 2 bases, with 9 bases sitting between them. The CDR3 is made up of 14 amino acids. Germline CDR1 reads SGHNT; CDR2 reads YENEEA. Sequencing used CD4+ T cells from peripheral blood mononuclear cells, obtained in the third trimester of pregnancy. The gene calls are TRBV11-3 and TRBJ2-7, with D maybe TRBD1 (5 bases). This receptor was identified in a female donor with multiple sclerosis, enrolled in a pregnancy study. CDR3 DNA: TGTGCCAGCAGCTTAGGACAGCCTCCCTACGAGCAGTACTTC. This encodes CASSLGQPPYEQYF.